This T cell receptor (beta chain) was captured in a study of a mutant IDH1 vaccine in newly diagnosed glioma. Study background: The first vaccination came 4-6 weeks after radiotherapy alone, or with temozolomide cycles.

Details on this clone: Its antigen is undetermined.

The method was immunoSEQ multiplex PCR; TCRdb's version includes in-frame clones alone and lacks a portion of them. This repertoire shows tens of thousands of clones, about four fifths found once; its top ten account for about 16%. The CDR3 spans 14 residues. V was clipped by 3 bases and J by 4 bases; unmatched bases: 7. Per the germline V gene, CDR1 is SGDLS and CDR2 is YYNGEE. Specified time point: week 35, safety follow-up. Doses comprised 300 ug of mutant IDH1 20-mer peptide each, plus topical imiquimod. This chain connects TRBV9 to TRBJ2-7; 7 bases align to TRBD2. This receptor was identified in a man aged 30-40 years with glioma. The specimen was PBMCs, collected from a glioma patient whose treatment included an IDH1 peptide vaccine. The CDR3 region has the DNA TGTGCCAGCAGCGGCTGGGGGGGGGAGTACGAGCAGTACTTC. Its protein product is CASSGWGGEYEQYF.